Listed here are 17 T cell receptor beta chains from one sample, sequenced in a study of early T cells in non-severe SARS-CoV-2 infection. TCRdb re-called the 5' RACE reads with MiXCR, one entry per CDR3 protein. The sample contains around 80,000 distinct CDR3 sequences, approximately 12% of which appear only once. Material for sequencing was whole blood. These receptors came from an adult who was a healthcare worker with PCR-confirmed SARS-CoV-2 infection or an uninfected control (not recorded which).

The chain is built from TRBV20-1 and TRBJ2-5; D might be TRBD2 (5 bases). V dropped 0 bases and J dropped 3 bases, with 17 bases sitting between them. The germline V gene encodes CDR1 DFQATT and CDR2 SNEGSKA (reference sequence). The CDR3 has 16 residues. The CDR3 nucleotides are TGCAGTGCTAGAGACCCCTCCCGCGGGTCCAAAGAGACCCAGTACTTC. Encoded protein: CSARDPSRGSKETQYF.

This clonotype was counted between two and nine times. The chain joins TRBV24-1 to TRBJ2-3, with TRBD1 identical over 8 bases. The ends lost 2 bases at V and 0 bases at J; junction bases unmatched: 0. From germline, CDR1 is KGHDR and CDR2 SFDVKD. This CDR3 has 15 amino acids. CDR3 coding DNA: TGTGCCACCAGTGATTGGACAGGGAGCACAGATACGCAGTATTTT. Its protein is CATSDWTGSTDTQYF.

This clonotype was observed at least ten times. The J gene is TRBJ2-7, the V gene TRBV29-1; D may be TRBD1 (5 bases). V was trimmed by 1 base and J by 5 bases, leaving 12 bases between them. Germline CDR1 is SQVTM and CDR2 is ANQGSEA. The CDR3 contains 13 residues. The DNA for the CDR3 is TGCAGCGTTGAAGCCGGGCAGGGTAACGAGCAGTACTTC. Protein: CSVEAGQGNEQYF.

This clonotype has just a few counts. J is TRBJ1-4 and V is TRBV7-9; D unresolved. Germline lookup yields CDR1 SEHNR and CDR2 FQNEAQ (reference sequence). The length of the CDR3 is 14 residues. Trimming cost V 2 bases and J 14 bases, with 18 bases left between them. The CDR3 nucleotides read TGTGCCAGCAGCTTAACGGTTGGGGAGGAGAGGCTGTTTTTT. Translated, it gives CASSLTVGEERLFF.

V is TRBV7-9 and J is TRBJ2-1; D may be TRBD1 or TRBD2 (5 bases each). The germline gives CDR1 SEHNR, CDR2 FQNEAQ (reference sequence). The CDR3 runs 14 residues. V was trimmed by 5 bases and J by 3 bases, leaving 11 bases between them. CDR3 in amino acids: CASSPWGSYNEQFF. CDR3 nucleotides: TGTGCCAGCAGCCCGTGGGGGAGCTACAATGAGCAGTTCTTC.

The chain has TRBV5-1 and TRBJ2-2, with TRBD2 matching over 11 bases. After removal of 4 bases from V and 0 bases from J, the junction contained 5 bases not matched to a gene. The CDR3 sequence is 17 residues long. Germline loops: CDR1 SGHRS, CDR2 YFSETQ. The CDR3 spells CASSTGTSGANTGELFF. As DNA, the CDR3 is TGCGCCAGCAGCACCGGGACTAGCGGAGCGAACACCGGGGAGCTGTTTTTT.

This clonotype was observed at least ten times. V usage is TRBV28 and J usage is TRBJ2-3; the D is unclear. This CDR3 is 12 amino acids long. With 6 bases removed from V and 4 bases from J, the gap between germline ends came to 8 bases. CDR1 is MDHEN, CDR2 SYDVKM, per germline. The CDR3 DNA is TGTGCCAGCAGGAGGTCGCCAGATACGCAGTATTTT. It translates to CASRRSPDTQYF.

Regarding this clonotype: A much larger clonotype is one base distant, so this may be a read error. CDR3 protein: CASSLGRGETRYF. The CDR3 DNA reads as TGCGCCAGCAGCTTGGGGCGAGGAGAGACCCGGTACTTC. The V and J genes are TRBV5-1 and TRBJ2-5; D not resolved. There are 13 residues in the CDR3. Germline loops: CDR1 SGHRS, CDR2 YFSETQ.

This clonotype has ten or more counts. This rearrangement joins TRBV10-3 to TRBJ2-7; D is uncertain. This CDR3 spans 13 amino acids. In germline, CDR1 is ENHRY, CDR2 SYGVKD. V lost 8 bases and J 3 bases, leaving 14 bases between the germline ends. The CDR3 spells CAISRAADYEQYF. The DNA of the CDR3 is TGTGCCATCTCCCGGGCGGCTGACTACGAGCAGTACTTC.

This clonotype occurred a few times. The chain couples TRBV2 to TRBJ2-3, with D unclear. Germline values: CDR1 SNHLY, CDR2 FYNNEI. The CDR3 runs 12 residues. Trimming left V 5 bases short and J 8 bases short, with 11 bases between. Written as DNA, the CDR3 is TGTGCCAGCAGTCGTTCACCGGGTACGCAGTATTTT. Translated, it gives CASSRSPGTQYF.

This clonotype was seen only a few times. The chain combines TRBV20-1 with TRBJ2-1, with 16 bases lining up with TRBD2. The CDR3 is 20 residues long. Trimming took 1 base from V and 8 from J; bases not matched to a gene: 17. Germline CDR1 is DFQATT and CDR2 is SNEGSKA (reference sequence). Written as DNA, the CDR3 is TGCAGTGCTAGAGTACCGGCTGGGACTAGCGGGAGGGCCCTCGTTGATGAGCAGTTCTTC. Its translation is CSARVPAGTSGRALVDEQFF.

The CDR3 sequence: CATSREAENTEAFF. The CDR3 DNA reads as TGTGCCACCAGCAGAGAGGCAGAAAACACTGAAGCTTTCTTT. The V gene is TRBV15, the J gene TRBJ1-1; D remains ambiguous. The CDR3 loop spans 14 amino acids. The germline V gene encodes CDR1 LNHNV and CDR2 YYDKDF (reference sequence). The V gene lost 0 bases and the J gene lost 2 bases, with 7 bases spanning the gap.

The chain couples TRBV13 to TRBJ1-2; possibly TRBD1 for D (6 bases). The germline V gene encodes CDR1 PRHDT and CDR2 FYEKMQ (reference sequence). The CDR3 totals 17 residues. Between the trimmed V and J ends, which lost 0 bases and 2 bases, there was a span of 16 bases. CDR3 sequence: CASSLGDALGQNYGYTF. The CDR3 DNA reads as TGTGCCAGCAGCTTAGGGGACGCCCTTGGACAGAACTATGGCTACACCTTC. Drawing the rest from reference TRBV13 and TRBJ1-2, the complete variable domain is AAGVIQSPRHLIKEKRETATLKCYPIPRHDTVYWYQQGPGQDPQFLISFYEKMQSDKGSIPDRFSAQQFSDYHSELNMSSLELGDSALYFCASSLGDALGQNYGYTFGSGTRLTVV.

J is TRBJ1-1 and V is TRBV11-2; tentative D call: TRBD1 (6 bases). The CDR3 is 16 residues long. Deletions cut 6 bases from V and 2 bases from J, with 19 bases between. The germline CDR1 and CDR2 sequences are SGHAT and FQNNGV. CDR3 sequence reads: CASSRIVGGPNTEAFF. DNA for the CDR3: TGTGCCAGCAGTCGTATAGTAGGGGGGCCCAACACTGAAGCTTTCTTT.

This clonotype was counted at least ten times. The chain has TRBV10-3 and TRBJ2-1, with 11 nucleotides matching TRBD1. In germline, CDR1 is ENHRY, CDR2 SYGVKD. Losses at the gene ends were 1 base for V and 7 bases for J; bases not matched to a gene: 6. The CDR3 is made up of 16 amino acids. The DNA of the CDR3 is TGTGCCATCAGTGAGTTCGGACAGGGGGCGGGTAATGAGCAGTTCTTC. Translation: CAISEFGQGAGNEQFF.

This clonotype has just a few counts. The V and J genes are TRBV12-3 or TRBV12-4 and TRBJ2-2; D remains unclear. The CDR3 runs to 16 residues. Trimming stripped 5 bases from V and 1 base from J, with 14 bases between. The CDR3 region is CASSPDSPLNTGELFF. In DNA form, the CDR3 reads TGTGCCAGCAGTCCCGACTCGCCGTTGAACACCGGGGAGCTGTTTTTT.

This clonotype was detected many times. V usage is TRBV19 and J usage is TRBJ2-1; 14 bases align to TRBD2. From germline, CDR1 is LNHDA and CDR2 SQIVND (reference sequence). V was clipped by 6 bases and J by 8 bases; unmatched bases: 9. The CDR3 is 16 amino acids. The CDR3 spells CASRVSGLAGDDEQFF. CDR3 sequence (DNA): TGTGCCAGTAGGGTGTCGGGACTAGCGGGAGACGATGAGCAGTTCTTC.